Listed below are T cell receptor beta chains from one sample, sequenced in a study of T cells in localized non-small cell lung cancer. Using immunoSEQ multiplex PCR, the repertoire was profiled, and TCRdb retains in-frame clones only, with some absent. This table holds about 25,000 clones, 70% to 90% found once. The specimen was peripheral blood mononuclear cells, collected before any cancer treatment. The receptors here all came from a woman aged 35 to 75 with stage III lung adenocarcinoma. The CDR3 runs from the conserved cysteine through the conserved F or W. The D gene is left open where the match is weak. Where a row states a size, it is once, few, many or the class of an expanded clone; other rows omit it.

J gene	D gene	clone size	V gene	CDR3 protein	CDR3 DNA
TRBJ1-2	NA	NA	TRBV20-1	CSASVYGYTF	TGCAGTGCTAGTGTTTATGGCTACACCTTC
TRBJ1-6	NA	NA	TRBV1	CTSSLGDRESPLHF	TGCACCAGCAGCCTAGGGGACAGGGAATCACCCCTCCACTTT
TRBJ2-3	NA	once	TRBV6-1	CASSDRERADTQYF	TGTGCCAGCAGTGACAGGGAAAGGGCAGATACGCAGTATTTT
TRBJ2-3	TRBD1	NA	TRBV5-1	CASSLPGQGVDTQYF	TGCGCCAGCAGCTTGCCGGGACAGGGGGTAGATACGCAGTATTTT
TRBJ2-1	TRBD2	NA	TRBV5-1	CASTGLAGGTIREEQFF	TGCGCCAGCACTGGACTAGCGGGAGGTACGATTCGCGAGGAGCAGTTCTTC
TRBJ1-2	TRBD1	NA	TRBV7-9	CASSFSGTGTLSYGYTF	TGTGCCAGCAGCTTTTCCGGGACAGGGACTCTTAGCTATGGCTACACCTTC
TRBJ2-1	NA	NA	TRBV4-3	CASSPNFNEQFF	TGCGCCAGCAGCCCCAACTTCAATGAGCAGTTCTTC
TRBJ2-1	TRBD2	NA	TRBV7-8	CASSPLRTSGNEQFF	TGTGCCAGCAGCCCTCTACGGACTAGCGGTAATGAGCAGTTCTTC
TRBJ2-3	TRBD2	NA	TRBV4-1	CASSQPRLAGMTETSTDTQYF	TGCGCCAGCAGCCAACCACGACTAGCGGGGATGACTGAGACTAGCACAGATACGCAGTATTTT
TRBJ1-5	NA	NA	TRBV18	CASSPRANGNQPQHF	TGTGCCAGCTCACCACGGGCGAATGGCAATCAGCCCCAGCATTTT
TRBJ1-4	NA	NA	TRBV5-5	CASSLGGSGAANEKLFF	TGTGCCAGCAGCTTGGGAGGTTCAGGGGCAGCTAATGAAAAACTGTTTTTT
TRBJ1-3	NA	NA	TRBV10-2	CASSESSRWGAELYSGNTIYF	TGCGCCAGCAGTGAGTCGAGTAGGTGGGGAGCTGAACTCTACTCTGGAAACACCATATATTTT
TRBJ1-2	NA	NA	TRBV7-6	CASSATEGGYTF	TGTGCCAGCAGCGCCACCGAGGGGGGCTACACCTTC
TRBJ1-1	NA	NA	TRBV9	CASSVARTENTEAFF	TGTGCCAGCAGCGTAGCGCGGACAGAGAACACTGAAGCTTTCTTT
TRBJ1-2	NA	NA	TRBV29-1	CSVGTGRWSNGYTF	TGCAGCGTTGGAACAGGAAGGTGGTCGAATGGCTACACCTTC
TRBJ2-1	TRBD1	once	TRBV5-6	CASSLGPGQGYNEQFF	TGTGCCAGCAGCTTGGGACCGGGACAGGGCTACAATGAGCAGTTCTTC
TRBJ2-5	NA	NA	TRBV19	CASSIRETQETQYF	TGTGCCAGTAGTATCCGGGAAACCCAAGAGACCCAGTACTTC
TRBJ2-3	NA	NA	TRBV6-6	CASRGGRTDTQYF	TGTGCCAGCAGGGGGGGACGCACAGATACGCAGTATTTT
TRBJ1-3	NA	NA	TRBV9	CASSVGGFSSGNTIYF	TGTGCCAGCAGCGTAGGGGGGTTTAGCTCTGGAAACACCATATATTTT
TRBJ2-7	TRBD1	few	TRBV9	CASSLGQGSSYEQYF	TGTGCCAGCAGCTTAGGACAGGGTAGCTCCTACGAGCAGTACTTC
TRBJ2-7	TRBD2	NA	TRBV28	CASAAAGGPYYEQYF	TGTGCCAGCGCGGCGGCGGGAGGTCCCTACTACGAGCAGTACTTC
TRBJ2-7	NA	NA	TRBV7-2	CASSLNNAYEQYF	TGTGCCAGCAGCTTAAACAATGCCTACGAGCAGTACTTC
TRBJ2-7	NA	few	TRBV6-1	CASSELFLYEQYF	TGTGCCAGCAGTGAACTCTTCCTCTACGAGCAGTACTTC
TRBJ2-3	NA	NA	TRBV4-3	CASSQQGSPWTDTQYF	TGCGCCAGCAGCCAACAGGGCAGCCCTTGGACAGATACGCAGTATTTT
TRBJ2-1	TRBD2	NA	TRBV11-1	CASNLVAGMGDNEQFF	TGTGCCAGCAACCTCGTAGCGGGAATGGGAGACAATGAGCAGTTCTTC
TRBJ2-1	NA	once	TRBV7-2	CASSGSNEQFF	TGTGCCAGCAGCGGCAGTAATGAGCAGTTCTTC
TRBJ1-1	TRBD1	NA	TRBV4-1	CASSQGTGGIGGTEAFF	TGCGCCAGCAGCCAAGGTACAGGGGGGATTGGGGGCACTGAAGCTTTCTTT
TRBJ2-3	NA	NA	TRBV10-1	CASSRDSTDTQYF	TGCGCCAGCAGCAGGGACAGCACAGATACGCAGTATTTT